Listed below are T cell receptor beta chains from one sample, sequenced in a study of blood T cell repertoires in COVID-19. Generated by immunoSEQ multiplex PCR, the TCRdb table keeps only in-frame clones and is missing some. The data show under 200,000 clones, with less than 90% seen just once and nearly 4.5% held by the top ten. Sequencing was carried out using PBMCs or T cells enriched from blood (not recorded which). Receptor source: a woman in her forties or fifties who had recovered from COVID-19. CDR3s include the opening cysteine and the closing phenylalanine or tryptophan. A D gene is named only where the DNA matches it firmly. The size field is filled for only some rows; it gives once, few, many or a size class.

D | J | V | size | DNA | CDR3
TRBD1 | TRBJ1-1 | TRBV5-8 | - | TGTGCCAGCAGCCCACAGGGGTGGTTCACTGAAGCTTTCTTT | CASSPQGWFTEAFF
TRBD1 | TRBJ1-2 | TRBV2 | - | TGTGCCAGCAGTGTCCCCGGACAGGGGATTAACTATGGCTACACCTTC | CASSVPGQGINYGYTF
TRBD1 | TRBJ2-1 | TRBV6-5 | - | TGTGCCAGCAGTTTCCCCGGGACAGGGAACTACAATGAGCAGTTCTTC | CASSFPGTGNYNEQFF
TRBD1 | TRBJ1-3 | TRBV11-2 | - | TGTGCCAGCAGCTCCCGGGGACAGGGGGGTTGGAACACCATATATTTT | CASSSRGQGGWNTIYF
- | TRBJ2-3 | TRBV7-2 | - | TGTGCCAGCAGCCCCGGACACAGCACAGATACGCAGTATTTT | CASSPGHSTDTQYF
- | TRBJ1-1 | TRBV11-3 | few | TGTGCCAGCAGCTTAGATGCATTCGCGTTCTTT | CASSLDAFAFF
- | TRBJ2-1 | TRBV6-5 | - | TGTGCCACCCAGTGGAGCCAGGGGTCCTACAATGAGCAGTTCTTC | CATQWSQGSYNEQFF
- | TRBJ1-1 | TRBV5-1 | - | TGCGCCAGCAGCTTGGCTGGGCAGATGAACACTGAAGCTTTCTTT | CASSLAGQMNTEAFF
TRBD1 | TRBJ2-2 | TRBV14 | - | TGTGCCAGCAGTCCACAGGGGGCGGGCACCGGGGAGCTGTTTTTT | CASSPQGAGTGELFF
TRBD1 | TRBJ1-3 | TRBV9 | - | TGTGCCAGCAGCGTAGGGACAGGGGGAGGAAACACCATATATTTT | CASSVGTGGGNTIYF
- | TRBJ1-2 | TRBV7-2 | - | TGTGCCAGCAGCTTAATCACGGCGGGCTATGGCTACACCTTC | CASSLITAGYGYTF
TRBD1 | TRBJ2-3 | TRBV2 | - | TGTGCCAGCAGTGGGTGGACAGGGGACACAGATACGCAGTATTTT | CASSGWTGDTDTQYF
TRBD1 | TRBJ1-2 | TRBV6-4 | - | TGTGCCAGCATAGCCATACAAAAAGACAGGGGCGCCATGGACTATGGCTACACCTTC | CASIAIQKDRGAMDYGYTF
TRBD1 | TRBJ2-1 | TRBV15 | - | TGTGCCACCAGCAGGGCAAGGACAGGGGGCCGCAATGAGCAGTTCTTC | CATSRARTGGRNEQFF
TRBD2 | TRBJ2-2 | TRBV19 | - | TGTGCCAGTAGCCCACTTCGGACTAGCGGGACTAACACCGGGGAGCTGTTTTTT | CASSPLRTSGTNTGELFF
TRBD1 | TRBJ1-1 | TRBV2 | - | TGTGCCAGCAGCCCCCCGGGACAGGGGGCGATTGAAGCTTTCTTT | CASSPPGQGAIEAFF
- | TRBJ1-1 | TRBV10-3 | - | TGTGCCATCAGTGAGTCCGGGAACACTGAAGCTTTCTTT | CAISESGNTEAFF
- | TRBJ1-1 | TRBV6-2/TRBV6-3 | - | TGTGCCAGCAGTTACTCGGGGGCGCCGAAGGCTTTCTTT | CASSYSGAPKAFF
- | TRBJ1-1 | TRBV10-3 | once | TGTGCCATCAATGAAGGGGTGGGCACTGAAGCTTTCTTT | CAINEGVGTEAFF
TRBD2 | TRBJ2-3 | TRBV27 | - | TGTGCCAGCAGTAATAGCGGGGGGGCCCCGATAATCACAGATACGCAGTATTTT | CASSNSGGAPIITDTQYF
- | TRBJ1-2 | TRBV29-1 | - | TGCAGCGTTGTTTGGCCAGGGGATGGGGGCTACACCTTC | CSVVWPGDGGYTF
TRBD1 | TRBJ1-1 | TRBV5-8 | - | TGTGCCAGCAGCCGGGACAGGGGAGCTGGTGAAGCTTTCTTT | CASSRDRGAGEAFF
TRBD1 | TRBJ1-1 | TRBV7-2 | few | TGTGCCAGCAGCTTAGGAGGGACAGGGAGCGCTTTCTTT | CASSLGGTGSAFF
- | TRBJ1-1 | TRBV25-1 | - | TGTGCCAGCAGTGAACAGGGAAGGAACACTGAAGCTTTCTTT | CASSEQGRNTEAFF
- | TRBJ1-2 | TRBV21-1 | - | TGTGCCAGCTCTAACGGAACCGTGGGAGAGGGTGGTGGCTACACCTTC | CASSNGTVGEGGGYTF
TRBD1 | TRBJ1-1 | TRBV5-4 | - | TGTGCCAGCAGCCGTATAGACAGGGGAAACACTGAAGCTTTCTTT | CASSRIDRGNTEAFF
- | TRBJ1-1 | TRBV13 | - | TGTGCCAGCAGCTTAGTCAGGGGCCGAACCCTCTACACTGAAGCTTTCTTT | CASSLVRGRTLYTEAFF
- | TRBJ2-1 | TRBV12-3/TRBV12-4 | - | TGTGCCAGCAGTTTTACGGCGTCGGTGAGTAGCTTCTTC | CASSFTASVSSFF
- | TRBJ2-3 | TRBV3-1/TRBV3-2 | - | TGTGCCAGCAGCCCCGGACTGTTGAGCACAGATACGCAGTATTTT | CASSPGLLSTDTQYF
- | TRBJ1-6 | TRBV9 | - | TGTGCCAGCAGCGTAGAGGCCAGGGTCAATTCACCCCTCCACTTT | CASSVEARVNSPLHF
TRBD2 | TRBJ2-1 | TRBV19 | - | TGTGCCAGTACCCCAACCTCCCAGACTAGCGGTCCCTACAATGAGCAGTTCTTC | CASTPTSQTSGPYNEQFF